This T cell receptor beta chain is drawn from a study of shared clonotypes between healthy human individuals. Study-wide context: Three CD4 naive, three CD4 memory, two CD8 naive and one CD8 memory plate were used per donor. Findings of the study overall: A reduction in generation probabilities was seen for non-shared clonotypes relative to those shared by all four donors. Rarefaction showed sorted-subset sequencing was incomplete despite large depth.

This clone has a count of ten or more. Antigen: not known. V lost 4 bases to trimming and J lost 12 bases; unmatched junction nucleotides: 13. In germline, CDR1 is SGHNT, CDR2 YYREEE (reference sequence). The length of the CDR3 is 15 residues. Assay execution proceeded at the deep level. The method was immunoSEQ multiplex PCR; TCRdb's version includes in-frame clones alone and lacks a portion of them. The sample shows over 950,000 clones, 60% to 80% of them seen only once. The clonotype originates from a man aged 18 to 29 in good health. Some clones in this sample may be carry-over from other donors' samples. Sequenced: memory CD4+ T cells from PBMCs. Subset in this sample: CD45RA-negative fraction. The rearrangement joins TRBV5-4 to TRBJ2-1, with 10 nucleotides matching TRBD2. The CDR3 loop is CASSPRLAGDLAQFF. For the CDR3, the DNA is TGTGCCAGCAGCCCTCGACTAGCGGGCGACCTTGCGCAGTTCTTC.